This T cell receptor (beta chain) was retrieved from a study of blood T cell repertoires in COVID-19. Overall study: Samples taken during acute and convalescent COVID-19 were collected in the United States, Italy and Spain. T cells, B-cell-depleted T cells, or PBMCs supplied cDNA or gDNA.

The protocol was immunoSEQ multiplex PCR, while the TCRdb copy is restricted to in-frame clones and leaves out a portion. The sample gives approximately 220,000 clones, approximately 84% of which show up once; 3% to 3.5% is in the top ten. With 1 base clipped from V and 7 bases from J, the junction kept 6 bases outside the gene matches. In germline, CDR1 is MDHEN, CDR2 SYDVKM. CDR3 size: 17 residues. The receptor was derived from a woman younger than 45 who had recovered from COVID-19. V gene TRBV28 combines with J gene TRBJ2-1, with 14 nucleotides matching TRBD2. The material sequenced was peripheral blood. The CDR3 here is CASSLYRGTSGRNEQFF. The DNA for the CDR3 is TGTGCCAGCAGTTTATATCGGGGGACTAGCGGGAGAAATGAGCAGTTCTTC.